The 5 T cell receptor beta chains given below trace back to one sample, sequenced in a study of radiation and T cells in renal cell carcinoma. Time point reported: blood 4 weeks post-SBRT, at nephrectomy. As to treatment: 15 Gy SBRT to primary tumor, nephrectomy 4 weeks later. Generated by immunoSEQ multiplex PCR, the TCRdb table keeps only in-frame clones and is missing some. The top ten clones hold 2.4% of a sample with tens of thousands of clones, 83% of them seen once. Here the sequenced sample was blood, taken from a patient whose treatment included radiotherapy and nephrectomy. Receptor source: a woman aged 60-75 years with renal cell carcinoma.

This clone was detected only once. The J gene is TRBJ2-5, the V gene TRBV18; D unresolved. The CDR3 consists of 14 residues. Trimming stripped 3 bases from V and 2 bases from J, with 10 bases between. Germline V gene data show CDR1 as KGHSH and CDR2 as LQKENI. DNA of the CDR3: TGTGCCAGCTCACCCCGCCCATGGCAAGAGACCCAGTACTTC. Protein product: CASSPRPWQETQYF.

V gene TRBV7-9 combines with J gene TRBJ1-2; 9 bases match TRBD1. The CDR3 spans 15 residues. The ends lost 0 bases at V and 7 bases at J; junction bases unmatched: 6. The germline V gene has CDR1 SEHNR and CDR2 FQNEAQ (reference sequence). The CDR3 DNA is TGTGCCAGCAGCTTAGCTCGGGACAGGGTATCTGGCTACACCTTC. It translates to CASSLARDRVSGYTF.

V and J are TRBV28 and TRBJ1-3; D remains unclear. This CDR3 region has 15 residues. Germline V gives CDR1 MDHEN, CDR2 SYDVKM. Trimming left V 6 bases short and J 4 bases short, with 16 bases between. The CDR3 protein is CASSPLMGSGNTIYF. The CDR3 DNA is TGTGCCAGCAGCCCGCTTATGGGCAGCGGAAACACCATATATTTT.

V and J are TRBV19 and TRBJ1-1; D call uncertain. CDR1 and CDR2 (germline): LNHDA, SQIVND (reference sequence). With 1 base removed from V and 1 base from J, the gap between germline ends came to 13 bases. This CDR3 is 16 amino acids long. The CDR3, as DNA: TGTGCCAGTAGTATAGTACCGGCACAGCGGAACACTGAAGCTTTCTTT. Its translation is CASSIVPAQRNTEAFF.

The chain joins TRBV10-2 to TRBJ1-4, with D possibly TRBD1 on 5 matching bases. CDR1 is WSHSY and CDR2 is SAAADI in the germline V gene. Trimming pared 6 bases from V and 7 bases from J, leaving 12 bases between. The CDR3 runs to 13 residues. Here the CDR3 DNA reads TGCGCCAGCAGGGTGACAGTCTCTGAAAAACTGTTTTTT. Residues: CASRVTVSEKLFF.